The 23 T cell receptor beta chains below were found in one sample sequenced in a study of blood T cell repertoires in COVID-19 (TCRdb year 2020). The library came from the immunoSEQ multiplex PCR assay. Here the immuneACCESS table is served through TCRdb, limited to in-frame sequences with V and J called. Missing clones are a known gap in these copies; in checked studies unresolved V genes cover under half, and the rest lacks a known reason. The sample has a few hundred thousand clones on record, roughly nine tenths of them singletons. The leading ten clones occupy roughly 6.2% of the sample. The sequenced sample consisted of PBMCs or T cells enriched from blood (not recorded which). The source is a woman in her forties who had recovered from COVID-19.

This rearrangement joins TRBV7-2 to TRBJ2-1; 12 bases align to TRBD2. There are 16 residues in the CDR3. CDR1 is SGHTA, CDR2 FQGNSA, per germline. V gave up 1 base and J gave up 8 bases; unmatched junction bases: 6. CDR3 nucleotide sequence: TGTGCCAGCAGCTTAGGGGGGACTAGCGGGTGGGATGAGCAGTTCTTC. Translated, it gives CASSLGGTSGWDEQFF. The entire variable domain, with the rest obtained from reference TRBV7-2 and TRBJ2-1, is as follows: GAGVSQSPSNKVTEKGKDVELRCDPISGHTALYWYRQSLGQGLEFLIYFQGNSAPDKSGLPSDRFSAERTGGSVSTLTIQRTQQEDSAVYLCASSLGGTSGWDEQFFGPGTRLTVL.

This rearrangement joins TRBV9 to TRBJ2-5; no clear D gene. The CDR3 loop spans 12 amino acids. Germline loops: CDR1 SGDLS, CDR2 YYNGEE. Trimming removed 3 bases from V and 3 bases from J, with 6 bases in between. The CDR3 here is CASSGLEETQYF. The CDR3 nucleotides are TGTGCCAGCAGCGGACTCGAAGAGACCCAGTACTTC.

In this sample, this clone turned up a few times. The chain couples TRBV28 to TRBJ2-7; possibly TRBD1 for D (6 bases). V lost 5 bases to trimming and J lost 3 bases, with 20 bases between them. The germline V gene has CDR1 MDHEN and CDR2 SYDVKM. The CDR3 covers 16 residues. The CDR3, as DNA: TGTGCCAGCAGTCCCGGTAGGGGGACACAATACTACGAGCAGTACTTC. Its protein product is CASSPGRGTQYYEQYF. Combining the CDR3 with reference TRBV28 and TRBJ2-7 gives the whole variable domain DVKVTQSSRYLVKRTGEKVFLECVQDMDHENMFWYRQDPGLGLRLIYFSYDVKMKEKGDIPEGYSVSREKKERFSLILESASTNQTSMYLCASSPGRGTQYYEQYFGPGTRLTVT.

The chain carries TRBV7-2 and TRBJ1-2, with TRBD1 identical over 7 bases. The CDR3 contains 16 residues. Trimming took 5 bases from V and 8 from J; bases not matched to a gene: 17. Germline CDR1 is SGHTA and CDR2 is FQGNSA. CDR3 region: CASSPRDSRHHRGYTF. The DNA of the CDR3 is TGTGCCAGCAGCCCCCGGGACAGTCGACACCATAGAGGCTACACCTTC.

The chain combines TRBV11-2 with TRBJ2-7; 9 bases agree with TRBD1. The V segment lost 5 bases and the J segment 6 bases; nucleotides outside the gene matches: 11. This CDR3 contains 15 residues. The germline gives CDR1 SGHAT, CDR2 FQNNGV. The CDR3 reads CASSRLRTGVSEQYF. CDR3 nucleotide sequence: TGTGCCAGCAGCCGATTGAGGACAGGGGTTTCCGAGCAGTACTTC.

The genes are TRBV5-4 and TRBJ2-5; TRBD2 might be the D (6 bases). Germline loops: CDR1 SGHNT, CDR2 YYREEE (reference sequence). The V gene lost 3 bases and the J gene lost 7 bases, with 13 bases spanning the gap. The CDR3 length is 13 residues. This chain's CDR3 is CASSSGGVGTQYF. The CDR3 region has the DNA TGTGCCAGCAGCTCCGGGGGAGTGGGGACCCAGTACTTC.

The rearrangement links TRBV4-3 to TRBJ1-6, with D maybe TRBD1 (5 bases). CDR3 length equals 16 residues. Trimming pared 0 bases from V and 7 bases from J, leaving 13 bases between. In germline, CDR1 is LGHNA, CDR2 YSLEER. The CDR3 nucleotides are TGCGCCAGCAGCCAAGAATGGGGCCAGAGCAATTCACCCCTCCACTTT. This gives the protein CASSQEWGQSNSPLHF.

The V call is TRBV27, the J call TRBJ1-2; a possible D gene is TRBD1 (5 bases). V was cut by 1 base and J by 0 bases, with 12 bases left in between. CDR3 length equals 16 residues. Germline V gene lookup returns CDR1 MNHEY and CDR2 SMNVEV (reference sequence). CDR3 DNA sequence: TGTGCCAGCAGTTTATACTCCGAGACAGCTAACTATGGCTACACCTTC. Translated: CASSLYSETANYGYTF.

This clone was recorded once. This chain connects TRBV9 to TRBJ2-2; possible D gene TRBD1, 6 bases. CDR1 SGDLS and CDR2 YYNGEE come from the germline V gene. This CDR3 has 16 residues. Trimming removed 0 bases at V and 7 bases at J, with 16 bases between. The CDR3 loop is CASSVAGQPDVGELFF. CDR3 coding DNA: TGTGCCAGCAGCGTAGCAGGACAGCCAGACGTCGGGGAGCTGTTTTTT.

V gene TRBV30 combines with J gene TRBJ1-1; a possible D gene is TRBD1 (6 bases). Trimming shortened V by 4 bases and J by 1 base, and 16 bases separated the two germline ends. The CDR3 extends over 15 amino acids. Germline CDR1 is GTSNPN and CDR2 is SVGIG (reference sequence). The CDR3 region is CAWNPSGDPNTEAFF. CDR3 in DNA: TGTGCCTGGAATCCATCAGGGGACCCGAACACTGAAGCTTTCTTT.

The V call is TRBV7-8, the J call TRBJ2-7, with 8 bases matching TRBD2. V dropped 7 bases and J dropped 2; count of bases not matched to a gene: 7. Per the germline V gene, CDR1 is SGHVS and CDR2 is FQNEAQ. This CDR3 is built from 14 residues. The CDR3 DNA sequence: TGTGCCAGCATCGGACGGGAGGGCCCCTACGAGCAGTACTTC. Protein: CASIGREGPYEQYF.

In DNA, the CDR3 is TGTGCCAGCAGCTTTCAAGGGACTAGCGGGGATGAGCAGTTCTTC. It specifies CASSFQGTSGDEQFF. The chain links TRBV27 to TRBJ2-1, with 13 bases identical to TRBD2. The CDR3 runs to 15 residues. CDR1 and CDR2 from the germline V gene are MNHEY and SMNVEV (reference sequence). The V and J ends lost 6 bases and 8 bases, in that order; junction bases with no gene match: 7.

As regards this clone: Other DNA sequences in this sample translate to the same CDR3. The chain links TRBV7-9 to TRBJ2-3; 8 bases map to TRBD2. Trimming cost V 1 base and J 5 bases; bases outside gene matches: 2. Germline V CDR1 and CDR2: SEHNR, FQNEAQ (reference sequence). CDR3 length: 14 residues. The CDR3 DNA follows: TGTGCCAGCAGCTTAGGCCTAGCGGGAGATACGCAGTATTTT. Protein sequence: CASSLGLAGDTQYF.

The CDR3 bases are TGTGCCAGCAGTTCGACCCGGGTGAGGGGGCAGGATAAAGGCAATCAGCCCCAGCATTTT. Amino acid sequence: CASSSTRVRGQDKGNQPQHF. The rearrangement links TRBV7-8 to TRBJ1-5; TRBD1 matches 7 bases. CDR3 length: 20 residues. J was trimmed by 2 bases and V by 6 bases; bases with no gene match: 22. The germline V gene encodes CDR1 SGHVS and CDR2 FQNEAQ.

The chain links TRBV27 to TRBJ2-7; D is uncertain. Trimming stripped 4 bases from V and 4 bases from J, with 2 bases between. The CDR3 loop spans 10 amino acids. Germline CDR1 and CDR2: MNHEY and SMNVEV (reference sequence). The CDR3 reads CASSSYEQYF. The CDR3 nucleotides are TGTGCCAGCAGTTCATACGAGCAGTACTTC.

This clone was seen only once. The V and J genes are TRBV7-9 and TRBJ2-1; TRBD1 agrees at 9 bases. The junction had 7 bases not matched to a gene; V was cut back by 0 bases and J by 4 bases. Germline lookup yields CDR1 SEHNR and CDR2 FQNEAQ (reference sequence). The CDR3 consists of 17 residues. CDR3 nucleotides: TGTGCCAGCAGCTTAGCGTGGGACAGGGAGAGGTACAATGAGCAGTTCTTC. Translating it yields CASSLAWDRERYNEQFF.

The chain combines TRBV30 with TRBJ2-7, with D possibly TRBD2 on 6 matching bases. This CDR3 spans 14 amino acids. Germline assignment: CDR1 GTSNPN and CDR2 SVGIG (reference sequence). V gave up 6 bases and J gave up 4 bases, with 19 bases separating them. The CDR3 is CACIEAGIGYEQYF. The DNA for the CDR3 is TGTGCCTGCATTGAGGCGGGGATCGGGTACGAGCAGTACTTC.

The chain carries TRBV12-3 or TRBV12-4 and TRBJ2-1; 7 bases map to TRBD1. Trimming removed 10 bases from V and 8 bases from J; junction bases left unmatched: 11. The CDR3 extends over 13 amino acids. CDR3 bases: TGTGCCAAAAGGGGGCGCTCAAGAGATGAGCAGTTCTTC. It codes for CAKRGRSRDEQFF.

The chain links TRBV27 to TRBJ2-5; the match to TRBD1 covers 10 bases. CDR1 is MNHEY and CDR2 is SMNVEV in the germline V gene (reference sequence). V dropped 3 bases and J dropped 5; count of bases not matched to a gene: 6. This CDR3 region has 15 residues. The chain's CDR3 is CASSFSTGGTETQYF. DNA for the CDR3: TGTGCCAGCAGTTTTTCGACAGGGGGCACGGAGACCCAGTACTTC.

This sequence joins TRBV21-1 and TRBJ1-5. TRBV21-1 represents a pseudogene. The CDR3 has 12 residues. The CDR3 sequence: CASSKADQPQHF. The CDR3 DNA sequence: TGTGCCAGCAGCAAAGCCGATCAGCCCCAGCATTTT.

V usage is TRBV9 and J usage is TRBJ2-2; TRBD2 aligns across 7 bases. The CDR3 has 15 amino acids. Germline assignment: CDR1 SGDLS and CDR2 YYNGEE. The junction had 4 bases not matched to a gene; V was cut back by 4 bases and J by 1 base. CDR3 DNA: TGTGCCAGCAGCAACGGGGGGAGGAACACCGGGGAGCTGTTTTTT. Translation gives CASSNGGRNTGELFF.

This clone was observed a handful of times. CDR3 sequence: CASSQDGTGKMGYTF. The CDR3 DNA is TGTGCCAGCAGCCAAGATGGGACAGGGAAAATGGGCTACACCTTC. The chain recombines TRBV4-2 with TRBJ1-2, with 9 bases matching TRBD1. Germline values: CDR1 LGHNA, CDR2 YNFKEQ. J was trimmed by 8 bases and V by 0 bases; bases with no gene match: 7. This CDR3 is 15 amino acids long.

The count of this clone is one. The chain is built from TRBV28 and TRBJ2-7, with D possibly TRBD2 on 6 matching bases. Germline CDR1 MDHEN, CDR2 SYDVKM. Deletions cut 7 bases from V and 3 bases from J, with 10 bases between. The CDR3 is made up of 12 amino acids. The CDR3 reads CASIGTLYEQYF. CDR3 sequence (DNA): TGTGCCAGCATCGGGACTCTCTACGAGCAGTACTTC.